A single sample gave rise to the 13 T cell receptor beta chains below, sequenced in a study of OX40 agonist ivuxolimab in advanced cancers. Sequencing used immunoSEQ multiplex PCR; TCRdb keeps in-frame clones, though not all of them. The sample shows 85,000 to 130,000 clones, 90% of them seen only once. The sequencing here drew on CD4+ or CD8+ T cells sorted from blood, taken in a trial of the OX40 agonist ivuxolimab. Receptor source: an adult with an advanced solid tumor such as melanoma, head and neck, liver or kidney cancer.

The rearrangement uses TRBV18 and TRBJ1-1; 7 bases line up with TRBD1. The CDR3 spans 12 residues. The J segment lost 5 bases and the V segment lost 8 bases, leaving 5 bases of the junction unmatched. Per germline, CDR1 KGHSH and CDR2 LQKENI. The DNA for the CDR3 is TGTGCCAGCGCGACAGGGATTACTGAAGCTTTCTTT. The encoded protein is CASATGITEAFF. Full variable domain (rest looked up from reference TRBV18 and TRBJ1-1): NAGVMQNPRHLVRRRGQEARLRCSPMKGHSHVYWYRQLPEEGLKFMVYLQKENIIDESGMPKERFSAEFPKEGPSILRIQQVVRGDSAAYFCASATGITEAFFGQGTRLTVV.

The rearrangement joins TRBV9 to TRBJ1-6; 7 bases line up with TRBD1. The ends lost 3 bases at V and 6 bases at J; junction bases unmatched: 6. This CDR3 is built from 15 residues. The germline CDR1 and CDR2 sequences are SGDLS and YYNGEE. CDR3 in DNA: TGTGCCAGCAGCGCTATACAGGGGATTAATTCACCCCTCCACTTT. This codes for CASSAIQGINSPLHF.

The sample holds one count of this clone. This rearrangement joins TRBV27 to TRBJ2-2, with D perhaps TRBD1 (6 bases). CDR1 MNHEY and CDR2 SMNVEV come from the germline V gene (reference sequence). There are 15 residues in the CDR3. Between the trimmed V and J ends, which lost 6 bases and 2 bases, there was a span of 13 bases. The CDR3 protein is CASRLGQTNTGELFF. DNA of the CDR3: TGTGCCAGCAGACTCGGACAGACAAACACCGGGGAGCTGTTTTTT.

Only one count was recorded for this clone. This rearrangement joins TRBV7-2 to TRBJ1-6, with 9 bases that match TRBD1. The CDR3 extends over 15 amino acids. Germline CDR1 is SGHTA and CDR2 is FQGNSA. After removal of 1 base from V and 7 bases from J, the junction contained 2 bases not matched to a gene. The CDR3 DNA reads as TGTGCCAGCAGCTTAGAGGGGACAGGGAATTCACCCCTCCACTTT. Its translation is CASSLEGTGNSPLHF.

The V call is TRBV11-2, the J call TRBJ1-2; 8 bases agree with TRBD1. The germline V gene encodes CDR1 SGHAT and CDR2 FQNNGV. Unmatched junction bases numbered 8, after V lost 7 bases and J lost 4 bases. The CDR3 is 14 amino acids. CDR3 sequence reads: CASNPDRATYGYTF. The CDR3 DNA reads TGTGCCAGCAACCCGGACAGGGCTACCTATGGCTACACCTTC.

The chain is built from TRBV28 and TRBJ2-3, with 7 bases fitting TRBD2. The trim removed 2 bases at V and 2 bases at J, leaving 10 bases unmatched. The germline V gene encodes CDR1 MDHEN and CDR2 SYDVKM. This CDR3 is 17 amino acids long. CDR3 in amino acids: CASSLIRTRGDTDTQYF. CDR3 sequence (DNA): TGTGCCAGCAGTTTAATCCGGACTAGAGGAGACACAGATACGCAGTATTTT.

CDR3 nucleotide sequence: TGTGCCAGCAGCGTAGGGGATGGTGAGCAGTTCTTC. Amino acids: CASSVGDGEQFF. This sequence joins TRBV9 and TRBJ2-1; D remains ambiguous. CDR3 size: 12 residues. Germline V gene lookup returns CDR1 SGDLS and CDR2 YYNGEE. Trimming pared 0 bases from V and 9 bases from J, leaving 7 bases between.

J is TRBJ1-3 and V is TRBV30; weak D call: TRBD1 (5 bases). Trimming took off 4 bases at V and 2 bases at J, with 9 bases between the two ends. The CDR3 has 13 amino acids. Germline assignment: CDR1 GTSNPN and CDR2 SVGIG (reference sequence). CDR3 coding DNA: TGTGCCTGGAATCAGGGAGCTGGAAACACCATATATTTT. Translation: CAWNQGAGNTIYF.

The genes are TRBV11-2 and TRBJ2-2; 9 nucleotides line up with TRBD1. The CDR3 runs 13 residues. With V trimmed by 6 bases and J by 7 bases, 3 bases remained unmatched. Germline loops: CDR1 SGHAT, CDR2 FQNNGV. CDR3 bases: TGTGCCAGCAGGGTGGACAGGGGCGGGGAGCTGTTTTTT. Protein sequence: CASRVDRGGELFF.

The rearrangement joins TRBV7-2 to TRBJ2-5; 8 nucleotides line up with TRBD2. CDR3 length equals 15 residues. Germline loops: CDR1 SGHTA, CDR2 FQGNSA. Germline trimming cut 3 bases from V and 5 bases from J; bases unmatched to any gene: 8. CDR3 protein: CASSLSGGRHETQYF. DNA of the CDR3: TGTGCCAGCAGCTTGAGCGGGGGTCGGCATGAGACCCAGTACTTC. Together with reference TRBV7-2 and TRBJ2-5, the CDR3 gives the full variable domain: GAGVSQSPSNKVTEKGKDVELRCDPISGHTALYWYRQSLGQGLEFLIYFQGNSAPDKSGLPSDRFSAERTGGSVSTLTIQRTQQEDSAVYLCASSLSGGRHETQYFGPGTRLLVL.

The gene calls are TRBV10-3 and TRBJ1-2, with 8 nucleotides matching TRBD1. J lost 3 bases, V lost 3 bases, and 3 bases had no gene match. This CDR3 contains 14 residues. Germline lookup yields CDR1 ENHRY and CDR2 SYGVKD. CDR3 bases: TGTGCCATCAGTGAACAGGGGGTATACTATGGCTACACCTTC. This codes for CAISEQGVYYGYTF.

The V call is TRBV6-5, the J call TRBJ2-7, with D perhaps matching TRBD1 (6 bases). V lost 8 bases and J lost 3, with 17 bases in between. The CDR3 is made up of 14 amino acids. CDR1 and CDR2 from the germline V gene are MNHEY and SVGAGI. The CDR3 region is CASSSLRGNYEQYF. Written as DNA, the CDR3 is TGTGCCAGCTCTTCCCTCAGGGGAAACTACGAGCAGTACTTC.

The CDR3 protein is CASRRTSGGPYEQYF. The CDR3 DNA sequence: TGTGCCAGTCGTCGGACTAGCGGGGGGCCTTACGAGCAGTACTTC. The chain employs TRBV19 and TRBJ2-7; 14 nucleotides align to TRBD2. V gave up 8 bases and J gave up 4 bases; unmatched junction bases: 7. This CDR3 spans 15 amino acids. From germline, CDR1 is LNHDA and CDR2 SQIVND (reference sequence). The full variable domain, with the rest looked up from reference TRBV19 and TRBJ2-7, is DGGITQSPKYLFRKEGQNVTLSCEQNLNHDAMYWYRQDPGQGLRLIYYSQIVNDFQKGDIAEGYSVSREKKESFPLTVTSAQKNPTAFYLCASRRTSGGPYEQYFGPGTRLTVT.